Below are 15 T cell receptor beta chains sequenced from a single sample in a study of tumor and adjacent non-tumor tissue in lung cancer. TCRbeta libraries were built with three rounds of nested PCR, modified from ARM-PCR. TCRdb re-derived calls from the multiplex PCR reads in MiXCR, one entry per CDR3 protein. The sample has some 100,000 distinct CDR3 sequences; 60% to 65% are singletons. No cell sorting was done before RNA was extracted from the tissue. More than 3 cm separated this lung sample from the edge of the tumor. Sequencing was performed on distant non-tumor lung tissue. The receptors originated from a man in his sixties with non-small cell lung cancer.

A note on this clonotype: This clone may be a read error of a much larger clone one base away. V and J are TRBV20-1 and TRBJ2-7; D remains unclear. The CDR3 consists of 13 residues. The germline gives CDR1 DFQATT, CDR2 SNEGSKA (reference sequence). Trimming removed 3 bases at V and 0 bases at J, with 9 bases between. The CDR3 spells CSASGQISYEQYF. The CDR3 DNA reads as TGCAGTGCTAGCGGGCAAATCTCCTACGAGCAGTACTTC.

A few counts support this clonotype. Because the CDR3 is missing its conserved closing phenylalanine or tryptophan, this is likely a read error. CDR3 sequence reads: CASSSLRAYEQYL. In DNA form, the CDR3 reads TGTGCCAGCAGCTCTTTACGGGCTTACGAGCAGTACCTC. This sequence joins TRBV6-5 and TRBJ2-7; no clear D. In germline, CDR1 is MNHEY, CDR2 SVGAGI. This CDR3 has 13 residues. Trimming removed 6 bases at V and 4 bases at J, with 13 bases between.

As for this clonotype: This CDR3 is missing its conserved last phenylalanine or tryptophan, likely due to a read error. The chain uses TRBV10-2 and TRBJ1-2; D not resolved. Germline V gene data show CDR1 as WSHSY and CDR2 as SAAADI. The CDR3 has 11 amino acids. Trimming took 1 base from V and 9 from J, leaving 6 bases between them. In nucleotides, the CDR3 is TGCGCCAGCAGTGAGTATGGGAGCTACACCATC. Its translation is CASSEYGSYTI.

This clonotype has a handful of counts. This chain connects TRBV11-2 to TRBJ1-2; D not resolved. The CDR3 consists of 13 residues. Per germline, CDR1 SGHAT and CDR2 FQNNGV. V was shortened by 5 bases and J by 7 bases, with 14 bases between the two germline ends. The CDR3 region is CASSDKSKGGYTF. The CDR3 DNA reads TGTGCCAGCAGCGACAAATCTAAGGGTGGCTACACCTTC.

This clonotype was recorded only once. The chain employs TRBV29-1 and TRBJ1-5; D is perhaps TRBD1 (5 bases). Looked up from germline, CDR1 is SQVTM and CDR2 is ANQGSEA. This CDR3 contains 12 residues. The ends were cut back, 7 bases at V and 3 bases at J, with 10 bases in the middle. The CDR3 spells CSAGRINQPQHF. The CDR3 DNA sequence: TGCAGCGCGGGACGTATCAATCAGCCCCAGCATTTT.

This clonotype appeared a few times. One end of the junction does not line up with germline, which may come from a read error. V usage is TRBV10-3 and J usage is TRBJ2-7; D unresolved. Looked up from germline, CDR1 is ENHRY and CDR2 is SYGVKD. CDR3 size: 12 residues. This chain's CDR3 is CAMSGVADEQYF. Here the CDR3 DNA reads TGTGCCATGAGTGGGGTGGCGGACGAGCAGTACTTC.

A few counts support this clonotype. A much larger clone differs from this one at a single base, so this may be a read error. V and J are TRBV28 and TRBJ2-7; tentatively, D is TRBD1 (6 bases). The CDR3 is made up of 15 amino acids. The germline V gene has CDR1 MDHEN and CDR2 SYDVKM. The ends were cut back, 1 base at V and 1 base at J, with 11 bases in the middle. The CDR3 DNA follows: TGTGCCAGCAGTTTATTTGGACAGAGTTCCTACGAGCAGTACTTC. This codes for CASSLFGQSSYEQYF.

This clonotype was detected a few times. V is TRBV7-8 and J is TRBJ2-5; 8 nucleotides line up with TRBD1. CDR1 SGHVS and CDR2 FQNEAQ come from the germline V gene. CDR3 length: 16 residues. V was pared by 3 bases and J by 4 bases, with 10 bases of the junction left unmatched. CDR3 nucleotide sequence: TGTGCCAGCAGCTTCGCAGGGGGCGCAGGGGCAGAGACCCAGTACTTC. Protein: CASSFAGGAGAETQYF.

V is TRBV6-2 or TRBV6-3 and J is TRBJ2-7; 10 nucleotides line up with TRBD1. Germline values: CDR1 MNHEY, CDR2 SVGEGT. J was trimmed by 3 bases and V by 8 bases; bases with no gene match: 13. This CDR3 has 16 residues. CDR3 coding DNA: TGTGCCAGCCGATGTACGGAGACAGGGGGCTTCTACGAGCAGTACTTC. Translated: CASRCTETGGFYEQYF.

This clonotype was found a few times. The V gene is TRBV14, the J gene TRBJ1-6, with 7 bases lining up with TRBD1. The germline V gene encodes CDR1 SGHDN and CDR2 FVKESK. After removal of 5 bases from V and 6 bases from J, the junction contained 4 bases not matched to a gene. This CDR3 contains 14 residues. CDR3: CASSWGQINSPLHF. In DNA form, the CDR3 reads TGTGCCAGCAGCTGGGGACAGATTAATTCACCCCTCCACTTT.

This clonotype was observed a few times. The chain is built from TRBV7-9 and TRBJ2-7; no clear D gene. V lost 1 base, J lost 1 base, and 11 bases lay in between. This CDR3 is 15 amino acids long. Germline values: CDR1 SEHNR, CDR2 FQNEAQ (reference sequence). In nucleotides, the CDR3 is TGTGCCAGCAGCTTAGTACCTTCACCATCCTACGAGCAGTACTTC. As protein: CASSLVPSPSYEQYF.

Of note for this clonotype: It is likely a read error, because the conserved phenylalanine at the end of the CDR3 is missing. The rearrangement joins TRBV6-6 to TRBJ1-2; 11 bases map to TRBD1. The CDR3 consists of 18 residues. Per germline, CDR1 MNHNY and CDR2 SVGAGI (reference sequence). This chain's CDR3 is CASSYKIIGQGANYDYTS. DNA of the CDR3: TGTGCCAGCAGTTACAAGATCATAGGACAGGGGGCTAACTATGACTACACCTCC.

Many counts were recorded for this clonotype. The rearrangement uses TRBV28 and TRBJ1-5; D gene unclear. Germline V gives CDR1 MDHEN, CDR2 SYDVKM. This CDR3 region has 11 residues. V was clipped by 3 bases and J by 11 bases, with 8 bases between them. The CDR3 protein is CASSFPGSQHF. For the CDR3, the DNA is TGTGCCAGCAGTTTCCCGGGGTCCCAGCATTTT.

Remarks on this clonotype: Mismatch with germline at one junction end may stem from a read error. DNA of the CDR3: TGCGCCAGCAGCCTTTTTGACAGGGGGTTTGTAAACACTATATATTTT. It codes for CASSLFDRGFVNTIYF. This chain connects TRBV4-1 to TRBJ1-3, with TRBD1 matching 9 bases. CDR3 size: 16 residues. Germline lookup yields CDR1 MGHRA and CDR2 YSYEKL.

The chain's CDR3 is CASSLEAGAAADTQYF. The CDR3 nucleotides read TGCGCCAGCAGCTTGGAAGCGGGGGCTGCGGCAGATACGCAGTATTTT. The chain recombines TRBV5-1 with TRBJ2-3; 8 bases agree with TRBD2. Looked up from germline, CDR1 is SGHRS and CDR2 is YFSETQ. V shed 0 bases, J shed 4 bases, and the junction held 7 bases outside the gene matches. The CDR3 length is 16 residues.